These 13 T cell receptor beta chains came from one sample sequenced in a study of identical twins (dated by TCRdb to the mid-2010s). The method was 5' RACE. Instrument used: Illumina HiSeq 2000. Through fastp at Q25 and MiXCR, TCRdb rebuilt clones from the public reads, retaining in-frame beta chains. Rows with a matching CDR3 protein are joined into one entry that keeps the most common DNA and genes. This sample is represented by more than 400,000 distinct CDR3 sequences; over 12% of them were singletons. Around 0.48% of the sample is held by the ten biggest clonotypes. These data are also associated with another study on yellow fever vaccine responses in identical twins.

The sequenced sample consisted of CD4+ T cells sorted from blood. These receptors came from a woman aged 18-29 years in good health.

This clonotype showed up just a few times. The rearrangement uses TRBV20-1 and TRBJ2-3; D perhaps matches TRBD2 (6 bases). Trimming cost V 5 bases and J 0 bases, with 12 bases left between them. The CDR3 loop spans 14 amino acids. Germline V gives CDR1 DFQATT, CDR2 SNEGSKA (reference sequence). CDR3 residues: CSAVGGASTDTQYF. In DNA form, the CDR3 reads TGCAGTGCTGTTGGCGGGGCCAGCACAGATACGCAGTATTTT.

This clonotype appeared a few times. The chain joins TRBV6-5 to TRBJ2-7; 7 bases match TRBD2. This CDR3 has 14 residues. Germline CDR1 is MNHEY and CDR2 is SVGAGI. The J segment lost 6 bases and the V segment lost 2 bases, leaving 7 bases of the junction unmatched. CDR3 in amino acids: CASSYGGRTVEQYF. The CDR3 bases are TGTGCCAGCAGTTACGGCGGGAGAACGGTCGAGCAGTACTTC.

V is TRBV11-2 and J is TRBJ2-2; 14 bases match TRBD2. Germline CDR1 and CDR2: SGHAT and FQNNGV. This CDR3 comprises 16 residues. Trimming at V came to 8 bases and at J to 4 bases, leaving 6 bases not matched to a gene. The CDR3 DNA reads as TGTGCCAGCTCCGGGACTAGCGGGAGCCCCACCGGGGAGCTGTTTTTT. Amino acids: CASSGTSGSPTGELFF.

The CDR3 here is CSARDRGLNEQYF. Here the CDR3 DNA reads TGCAGCGCACGGGACAGGGGGCTCAACGAGCAGTACTTC. V is TRBV29-1 and J is TRBJ2-7, with 12 bases that match TRBD1. J gave up 5 bases and V 7 bases, and 6 bases lay outside the gene matches. CDR3 length equals 13 residues. Germline CDR1 reads SQVTM; CDR2 reads ANQGSEA.

The genes are TRBV10-3 and TRBJ2-7; no clear D gene. This CDR3 has 17 amino acids. Germline V gene lookup returns CDR1 ENHRY and CDR2 SYGVKD. V was trimmed by 6 bases and J by 2 bases, leaving 23 bases between them. The CDR3 nucleotides read TGTGCCATCAGCCGAATCCCTGTGGGCAGTCTGACCTACGAGCAGTACTTC. Translated: CAISRIPVGSLTYEQYF.

There are a few counts of this clonotype. The V call is TRBV29-1, the J call TRBJ2-1; D might be TRBD2 (6 bases). Looked up from germline, CDR1 is SQVTM and CDR2 is ANQGSEA. The ends were cut back, 4 bases at V and 5 bases at J, with 27 bases in the middle. The CDR3 covers 18 residues. The CDR3 DNA is TGCAGCGTTGGCCCAGCGGGCTTTCAGGGCCTCGTTCACAATGAGCAGTTCTTC. Its translation is CSVGPAGFQGLVHNEQFF.

J is TRBJ2-5 and V is TRBV6-5, with TRBD2 identical over 11 bases. Germline V gene sequence: CDR1 MNHEY, CDR2 SVGAGI. CDR3 length: 16 residues. V dropped 0 bases and J dropped 5; count of bases not matched to a gene: 5. CDR3 sequence (DNA): TGTGCCAGCAGTTACTCAAGCCGGACTAGCGGGGAGACCCAGTACTTC. Translating gives CASSYSSRTSGETQYF.

This clonotype was detected a few times. The rearrangement joins TRBV15 to TRBJ2-5, with D perhaps given as TRBD1 or TRBD2 (6 bases each). The CDR3 has 16 residues. Per the germline V gene, CDR1 is LNHNV and CDR2 is YYDKDF (reference sequence). V was trimmed by 8 bases and J by 4 bases, leaving 23 bases between them. The CDR3 nucleotides read TGTGCCACCGGAAGGGGGTATGGAGGGGAGACAGAGACCCAGTACTTC. Encoded protein: CATGRGYGGETETQYF.

The genes are TRBV12-3 or TRBV12-4 and TRBJ2-1; D not resolved. This CDR3 has 12 amino acids. Trimming pared 5 bases from V and 13 bases from J, leaving 15 bases between. CDR3 sequence reads: CASSRDILAQFF. The CDR3 DNA follows: TGTGCCAGCAGTCGCGACATTTTGGCACAGTTCTTC.

This chain joins TRBV6-2 or TRBV6-3 and TRBJ2-6; 13 bases match TRBD2. CDR1 MNHEY and CDR2 SVGEGT come from the germline V gene. Trimming at V came to 4 bases and at J to 4 bases, leaving 7 bases not matched to a gene. The CDR3 extends over 18 amino acids. The CDR3 DNA follows: TGTGCCAGCAGTTCGAGACTAGCGGGGGGTTCAGGGGCCAACGTCCTGACTTTC. Its translation is CASSSRLAGGSGANVLTF.

The CDR3 DNA follows: TGTGCCAGCAGCACCTCGAACAGGGATGCCTACAATGAGCAGTTCTTC. Translating gives CASSTSNRDAYNEQFF. The chain combines TRBV28 with TRBJ2-1, with D tentatively TRBD1 (6 bases). Germline V gene lookup returns CDR1 MDHEN and CDR2 SYDVKM. The CDR3 consists of 16 residues. Trimming removed 6 bases at V and 2 bases at J, with 17 bases between.

This chain uses TRBV29-1 with TRBJ2-1; 9 bases line up with TRBD1. CDR3 length: 14 amino acids. Germline CDR1 reads SQVTM; CDR2 reads ANQGSEA. V shed 4 bases, J shed 6 bases, and the junction held 7 bases outside the gene matches. CDR3 in amino acids: CSVALGQGINEQFF. The CDR3 region has the DNA TGCAGCGTTGCGCTGGGACAGGGAATCAATGAGCAGTTCTTC.

This clonotype was observed a handful of times. The chain recombines TRBV6-1 with TRBJ1-5; 7 bases are a match to TRBD1. The junction had 13 bases not matched to a gene; V was cut back by 2 bases and J by 6 bases. The CDR3 extends over 17 amino acids. The germline CDR1 and CDR2 sequences are MNHNS and SASEGT. The CDR3 DNA follows: TGTGCCAGCAGTGAATACGGGTCCAGGGGGGGCAGTCAGCCCCAGCATTTT. Its translation: CASSEYGSRGGSQPQHF.